This T cell receptor (beta chain) was recorded in a study of shared clonotypes between healthy human individuals. Remarks on this clone: The junction departs from the called germline gene at one end, perhaps through a read error.

Germline values: CDR1 SNHLY, CDR2 FYNNEI. There are 16 residues in the CDR3. Sequencing used immunoSEQ multiplex PCR; TCRdb keeps in-frame clones, though not all of them. The sample consists of roughly 1.5 million clones, around 98% of them appearing once. The TCR originated in a man aged 30-40 years in good health. The chain recombines TRBV2 with TRBJ1-5, with D possibly matching TRBD1 (5 bases). The specimen was naive CD4+ T cells sorted from blood. Described subset: CD45RA+ positively selected. This CDR3 reads CASREGPGRANQPQHF. The DNA of the CDR3 is TGTGCCAGCAGAGAAGGTCCAGGGAGGGCGAATCAGCCCCAGCATTTT.